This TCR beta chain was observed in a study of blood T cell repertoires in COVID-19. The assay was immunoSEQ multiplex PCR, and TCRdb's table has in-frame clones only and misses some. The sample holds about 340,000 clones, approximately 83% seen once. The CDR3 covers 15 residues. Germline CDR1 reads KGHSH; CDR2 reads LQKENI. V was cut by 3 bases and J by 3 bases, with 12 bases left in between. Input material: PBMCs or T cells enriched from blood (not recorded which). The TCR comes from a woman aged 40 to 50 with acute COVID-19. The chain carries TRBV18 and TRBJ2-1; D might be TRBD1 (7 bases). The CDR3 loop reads CASSPQGGLYNEQFF. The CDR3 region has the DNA TGTGCCAGCTCACCCCAGGGGGGACTCTACAATGAGCAGTTCTTC.